The clone carrying this T cell receptor (beta chain) was detected a few times. What it binds is unknown. Every naive CD8 library was made from between roughly 20,000 and 1,000,000 sorted cells with 10%, 30% or 50% RNA. The data were taken from a study of molecular identifiers for immune sequencing clone quantification. Both previously described methods and listed TCR primers were employed to make bulk TCR libraries. A single record per CDR3 protein comes from TCRdb applying MiXCR to the PCR reads. The data contain a few hundred thousand distinct CDR3 sequences, over 20% of them singletons. The study, taken as a whole, reports: Whereas clones above 20 RNA copies held under 1% of naive-cell molecules, they held over 97% of effector molecules.

Losses at the gene ends were 2 bases for V and 5 bases for J; bases not matched to a gene: 21. Germline assignment: CDR1 MNHEY and CDR2 SVGAGI. The CDR3 has 20 amino acids. The sample was naive CD8+ T cells from blood, with Jurkat cell RNA spiked in. Subset given: FACS-sorted CD8+CD4-CCR7+CD45RA+ naive T cells. This clonotype was sampled from a human donor in good health. Some libraries in this study had Jurkat cell RNA spiked in. This chain uses TRBV6-5 with TRBJ1-2; 9 nucleotides line up with TRBD1. The CDR3 DNA reads as TGTGCCAGCAGTTACCCGAGCAACCCGGGACAGGGTAACGAGTGGTATGGCTACACCTTC. Protein product: CASSYPSNPGQGNEWYGYTF.